The rows below give T cell receptor beta chains drawn from one sample of a study of T cells expressing NK-cell markers. TCRdb reanalyzed the 5' RACE reads and collapses them to one entry per CDR3 protein, without DNA. With fewer than 400,000 distinct CDR3 sequences in the sample, the ten largest clones hold 4% to 6.5%. Material for sequencing was blood T cells: a sorted CD56 or NKG2C T cell subset, CD4+ or CD8+ T cells, or bulk PBMC T cells (not recorded which). The receptors derive from a man aged 18-70 years in good health. Both conserved end residues are part of each CDR3.

J gene: TRBJ2-1
V gene: TRBV5-1
CDR3 protein: CASSDGGAGNNEQFF

J gene: TRBJ2-7
V gene: TRBV7-9
CDR3 protein: CASSLRGGSYEQYF

J gene: TRBJ2-1
V gene: TRBV29-1
CDR3 protein: CSVEVLRGGSYNEQFF

J gene: TRBJ2-1
V gene: TRBV9
CDR3 protein: CASSALRGGALDEQFF

J gene: TRBJ2-3
V gene: TRBV3-1
CDR3 protein: CASSQDKTGSTDTQYF

J gene: TRBJ2-3
V gene: TRBV7-3
CDR3 protein: CASSETSGGPNTDTQYF

J gene: TRBJ1-1
V gene: TRBV6-5
CDR3 protein: CASSSRGRGRANTEAFF

J gene: TRBJ1-2
V gene: TRBV4-2
CDR3 protein: CASSQDLGRTYGYTF

J gene: TRBJ2-1
V gene: TRBV20-1
CDR3 protein: CSATMGQGTGNEQFF

J gene: TRBJ2-2
V gene: TRBV12-3/TRBV12-4
CDR3 protein: CASSLEVRGGIAGELFF

J gene: TRBJ1-2
V gene: TRBV4-2
CDR3 protein: CASSQDGTTTWGGYTF

J gene: TRBJ2-5
V gene: TRBV20-1
CDR3 protein: CSAASGGNQETQYF

J gene: TRBJ2-1
V gene: TRBV6-1
CDR3 protein: CASSDYQTVSYNEQFF

J gene: TRBJ2-6
V gene: TRBV29-1
CDR3 protein: CREVHAGANVLTF

J gene: TRBJ1-1
V gene: TRBV20-1
CDR3 protein: CSARVVVGAISNTEAFF

J gene: TRBJ1-2
V gene: TRBV4-1
CDR3 protein: CASSQARTAHGYTF

J gene: TRBJ1-3
V gene: TRBV29-1
CDR3 protein: CSARQGTLNTIYF

J gene: TRBJ2-1
V gene: TRBV5-1
CDR3 protein: CASSLGRWAGTGDYNEQFF

J gene: TRBJ2-5
V gene: TRBV9
CDR3 protein: CASSVPVVGGLETQYF

J gene: TRBJ1-4
V gene: TRBV18
CDR3 protein: CASRTGSYEKLFF

J gene: TRBJ1-6
V gene: TRBV20-1
CDR3 protein: CSARLRTVGPYNSPLHF

J gene: TRBJ1-1
V gene: TRBV12-3/TRBV12-4
CDR3 protein: CASRPAKSGKMNTEAFF

J gene: TRBJ2-6
V gene: TRBV7-9
CDR3 protein: CASSLRKSGANVLTF

J gene: TRBJ1-4
V gene: TRBV20-1
CDR3 protein: CSAPQQGVSNEKLFF

J gene: TRBJ2-3
V gene: TRBV12-3/TRBV12-4
CDR3 protein: CASVLTASTDTQYF

J gene: TRBJ1-6
V gene: TRBV5-6
CDR3 protein: CASSLLDSYNSPLHF